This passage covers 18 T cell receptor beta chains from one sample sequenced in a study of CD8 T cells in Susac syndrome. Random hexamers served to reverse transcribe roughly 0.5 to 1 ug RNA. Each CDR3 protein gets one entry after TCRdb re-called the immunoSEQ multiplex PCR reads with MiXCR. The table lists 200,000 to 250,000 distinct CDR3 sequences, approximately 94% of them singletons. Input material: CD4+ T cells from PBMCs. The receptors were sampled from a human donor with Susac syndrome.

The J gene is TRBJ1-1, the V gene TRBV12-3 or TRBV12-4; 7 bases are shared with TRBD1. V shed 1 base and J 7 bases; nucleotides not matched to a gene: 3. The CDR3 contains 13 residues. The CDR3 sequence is CASSLGGGIEAFF. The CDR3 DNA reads TGTGCCAGCAGTTTAGGAGGGGGCATTGAAGCTTTCTTT.

The CDR3: CASSQDGLPRGSTDTQYF. CDR3 nucleotide sequence: TGTGCCAGCAGCCAAGATGGTCTCCCCCGGGGGAGCACAGATACGCAGTATTTT. The chain carries TRBV4-2 and TRBJ2-3; weak D call: TRBD2 (6 bases). Per germline, CDR1 LGHNA and CDR2 YNFKEQ. Trimming stripped 0 bases from V and 0 bases from J, with 16 bases between. The CDR3 consists of 18 residues.

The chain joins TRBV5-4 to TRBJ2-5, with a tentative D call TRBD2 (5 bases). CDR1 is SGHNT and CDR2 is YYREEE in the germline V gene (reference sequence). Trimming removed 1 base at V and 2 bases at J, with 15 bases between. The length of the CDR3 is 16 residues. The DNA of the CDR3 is TGTGCCAGCAGCTTGCCCGGCTCCAGAGGGCAAGAGACCCAGTACTTC. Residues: CASSLPGSRGQETQYF.

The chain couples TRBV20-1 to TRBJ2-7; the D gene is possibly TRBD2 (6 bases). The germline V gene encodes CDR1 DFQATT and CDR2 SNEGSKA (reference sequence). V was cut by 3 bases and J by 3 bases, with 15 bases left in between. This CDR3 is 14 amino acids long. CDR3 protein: CSASRGTRLYEQYF. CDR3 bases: TGCAGTGCTAGCCGGGGGACGCGTCTCTACGAGCAGTACTTC.

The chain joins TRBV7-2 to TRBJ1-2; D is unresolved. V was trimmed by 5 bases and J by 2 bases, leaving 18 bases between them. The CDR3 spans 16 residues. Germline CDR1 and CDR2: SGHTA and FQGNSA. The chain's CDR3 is CASSPEAGAPNYGYTF. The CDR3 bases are TGTGCCAGCAGCCCGGAGGCCGGCGCCCCCAACTATGGCTACACCTTC.

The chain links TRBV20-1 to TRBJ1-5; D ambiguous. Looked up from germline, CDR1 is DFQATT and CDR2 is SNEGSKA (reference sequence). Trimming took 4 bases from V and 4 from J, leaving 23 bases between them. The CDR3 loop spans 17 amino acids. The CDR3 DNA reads TGCAGTGCTACTTCAGGTCTCTTCGGGCGCCGGAATCAGCCCCAGCATTTT. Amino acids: CSATSGLFGRRNQPQHF.

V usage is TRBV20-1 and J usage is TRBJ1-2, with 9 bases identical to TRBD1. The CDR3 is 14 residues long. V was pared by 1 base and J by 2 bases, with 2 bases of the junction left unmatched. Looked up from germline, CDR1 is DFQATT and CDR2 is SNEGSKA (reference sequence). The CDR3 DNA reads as TGCAGTGCTAGAGTTACAGGGGGCAACTATGGCTACACCTTC. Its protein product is CSARVTGGNYGYTF.

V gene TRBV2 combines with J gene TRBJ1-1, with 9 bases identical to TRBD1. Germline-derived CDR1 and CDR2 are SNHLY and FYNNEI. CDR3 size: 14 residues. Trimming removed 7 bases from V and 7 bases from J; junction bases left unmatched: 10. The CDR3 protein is CASITSGTGIEAFF. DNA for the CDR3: TGTGCCAGCATAACTTCCGGGACAGGGATTGAAGCTTTCTTT.

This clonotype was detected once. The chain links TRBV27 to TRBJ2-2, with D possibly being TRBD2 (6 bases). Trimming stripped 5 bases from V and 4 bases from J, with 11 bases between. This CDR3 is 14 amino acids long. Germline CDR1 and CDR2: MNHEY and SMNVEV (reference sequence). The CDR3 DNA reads TGTGCCAGCAGTCGGGACTCGATCACCGGGGAGCTGTTTTTT. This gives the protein CASSRDSITGELFF.

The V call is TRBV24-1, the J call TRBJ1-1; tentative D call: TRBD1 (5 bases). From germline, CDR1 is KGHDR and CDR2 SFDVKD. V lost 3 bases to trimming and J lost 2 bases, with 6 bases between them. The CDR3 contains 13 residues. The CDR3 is CATSDGGNTEAFF. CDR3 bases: TGTGCCACCAGTGATGGGGGAAACACTGAAGCTTTCTTT.

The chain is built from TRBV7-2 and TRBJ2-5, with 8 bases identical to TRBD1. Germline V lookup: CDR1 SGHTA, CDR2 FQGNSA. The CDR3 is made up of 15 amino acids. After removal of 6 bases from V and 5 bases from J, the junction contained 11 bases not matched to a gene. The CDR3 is CASSRDRGGRETQYF. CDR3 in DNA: TGTGCCAGCAGTCGCGACAGGGGCGGACGGGAGACCCAGTACTTC.

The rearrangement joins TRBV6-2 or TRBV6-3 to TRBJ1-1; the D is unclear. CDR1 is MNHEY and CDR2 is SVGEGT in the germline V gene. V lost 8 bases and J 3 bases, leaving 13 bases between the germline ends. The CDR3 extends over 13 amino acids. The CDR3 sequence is CASRWREDTEAFF. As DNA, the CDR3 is TGTGCCAGCCGCTGGAGGGAGGACACTGAAGCTTTCTTT.

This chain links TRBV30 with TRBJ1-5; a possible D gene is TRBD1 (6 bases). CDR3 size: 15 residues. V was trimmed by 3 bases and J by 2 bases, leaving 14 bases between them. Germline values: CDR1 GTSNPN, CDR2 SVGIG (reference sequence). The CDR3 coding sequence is TGTGCCTGGAGAGGCAGGGGTAAGGGCAATCAGCCCCAGCATTTT. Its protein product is CAWRGRGKGNQPQHF.

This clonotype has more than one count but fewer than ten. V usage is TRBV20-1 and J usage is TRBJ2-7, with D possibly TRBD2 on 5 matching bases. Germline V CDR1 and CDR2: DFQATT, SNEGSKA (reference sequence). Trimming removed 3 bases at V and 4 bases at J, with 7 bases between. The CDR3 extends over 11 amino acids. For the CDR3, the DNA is TGCAGTGCTAGTAGAGGGTACGAGCAGTACTTC. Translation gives CSASRGYEQYF.

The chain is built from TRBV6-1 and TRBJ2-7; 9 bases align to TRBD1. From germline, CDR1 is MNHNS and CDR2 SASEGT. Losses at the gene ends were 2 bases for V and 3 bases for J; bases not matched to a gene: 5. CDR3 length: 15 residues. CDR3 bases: TGTGCCAGCAGTGAAACTGGGACAGGGATCTACGAGCAGTACTTC. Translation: CASSETGTGIYEQYF.

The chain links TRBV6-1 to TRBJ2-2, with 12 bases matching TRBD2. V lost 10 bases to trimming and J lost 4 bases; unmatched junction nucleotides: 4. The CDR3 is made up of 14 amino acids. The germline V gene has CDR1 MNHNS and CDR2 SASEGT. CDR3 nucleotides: TGTGCCATCCGACTAGCGGGGGCCACCGGGGAGCTGTTTTTT. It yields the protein CAIRLAGATGELFF.

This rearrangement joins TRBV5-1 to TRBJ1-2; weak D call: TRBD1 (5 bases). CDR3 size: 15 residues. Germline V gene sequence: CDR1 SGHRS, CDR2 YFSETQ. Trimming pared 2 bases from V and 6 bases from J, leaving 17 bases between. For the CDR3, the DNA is TGCGCCAGCAGCTTTGGCCAGTCGAGAGGGGATGGCTACACCTTC. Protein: CASSFGQSRGDGYTF.

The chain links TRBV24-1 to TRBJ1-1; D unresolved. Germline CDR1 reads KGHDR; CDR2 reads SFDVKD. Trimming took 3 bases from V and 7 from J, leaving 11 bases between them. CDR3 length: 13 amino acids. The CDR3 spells CATSDIPGNEAFF. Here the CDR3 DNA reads TGTGCCACCAGTGATATACCGGGGAATGAAGCTTTCTTT.